The subject of this entry is one T cell receptor beta chain. Its specificity is unknown. Template switching by 5'RACE with UMIs generated the TCR beta cDNA. TCRdb reprocessed the 5' RACE reads, with one entry per CDR3 protein and no DNA. Its table lists about 390,000 distinct CDR3 sequences. The data were taken from a study of T cells expressing NK-cell markers. CDR1 and CDR2 (germline): SGHKS, YYEKEE (reference sequence). The CDR3 runs to 16 residues. Study observations and caveats: Roughly six donors had dominant NKG2C+ clonotypes that comprised roughly 1.0-7.0% of their CD8+ T cells.

The clonotype originates from a woman aged 45 to 65 in good health. Sequencing used blood T cells: a sorted CD56 or NKG2C T cell subset, CD4+ or CD8+ T cells, or bulk PBMC T cells (not recorded which). The J gene is TRBJ1-4, the V gene TRBV5-5. The CDR3 sequence: CASSRLPTASNEKLFF.